This entry lists 9 T cell receptor beta chains sequenced from one sample in a study of regulatory T cells in long-lasting Graves disease. The authors built TCR beta libraries using iRepertoire HTBI primers and Arm-PCR of CDR3 regions. Each CDR3 protein gets one entry after TCRdb re-called the multiplex PCR reads with MiXCR. The repertoire consists of around 400,000 distinct CDR3 sequences, with roughly 23% occurring once and the leading ten covering around 15%. Time point indicated: persistent/refractory GD, antithyroid drugs over 5 years with positive TRAb. PBMC-derived RNA was used for the TCR library. The sequenced sample was peripheral blood mononuclear cells (PBMCs), obtained when the disease was refractory, from a patient treated with antithyroid drugs. The receptors were sampled from a female donor with Graves disease.

A remark on this clonotype: A much larger clone lies a single base off, so this may be a read error. Written as DNA, the CDR3 is TGTGCCAGCAGTGACCCCTACGGGACAGGGGTCCGCGAGCAGTACTTC. Protein: CASSDPYGTGVREQYF. The chain uses TRBV6-1 and TRBJ2-7; 10 nucleotides match TRBD1. V gave up 3 bases and J gave up 6 bases; unmatched junction bases: 11. The CDR3 consists of 16 residues. Germline V CDR1 and CDR2: MNHNS, SASEGT.

Ten or more counts support this clonotype. The chain combines TRBV10-3 with TRBJ1-6; a weak D match, TRBD1 (6 bases). The V gene lost 3 bases and the J gene lost 6 bases, with 15 bases spanning the gap. Germline V CDR1 and CDR2: ENHRY, SYGVKD. There are 16 residues in the CDR3. The CDR3 sequence: CAISESGGGGNSPLHF. The CDR3 coding sequence is TGTGCCATCAGTGAATCGGGCGGAGGGGGTAATTCACCCCTCCACTTT.

There are many counts of this clonotype. This rearrangement joins TRBV2 to TRBJ1-5; D ambiguous. The CDR3 contains 13 residues. Germline values: CDR1 SNHLY, CDR2 FYNNEI. V lost 7 bases and J 0 bases, leaving 7 bases between the germline ends. The CDR3 DNA is TGTGCCAGCACGGGAGATAGCAATCAGCCCCAGCATTTT. Encoded protein: CASTGDSNQPQHF. The full variable domain, rest sourced from reference TRBV2 and TRBJ1-5, is EPEVTQTPSHQVTQMGQEVILRCVPISNHLYFYWYRQILGQKVEFLVSFYNNEISEKSEIFDDQFSVERPDGSNFTLKIRSTKLEDSAMYFCASTGDSNQPQHFGDGTRLSIL.

For the CDR3, the DNA is TGCAGTGCTAGAGATTACGCCAGTCCGAACACCGGGGAGCTGTTTTTT. Residues: CSARDYASPNTGELFF. This chain links TRBV20-1 with TRBJ2-2; D uncertain. This CDR3 is 16 amino acids long. V shed 0 bases and J shed 0 bases, with 11 bases lying between them. In germline, CDR1 is DFQATT, CDR2 SNEGSKA (reference sequence).

This clonotype was found a few times. A much larger clonotype is one base distant, so this may be a read error. The rearrangement links TRBV7-9 to TRBJ2-5, with D maybe TRBD1 (5 bases). The CDR3 totals 13 residues. Looked up from germline, CDR1 is SEHNR and CDR2 is FQNEAQ (reference sequence). The CDR3 region has the DNA TGTGCCAGCAGCGGTGACAGACCAGAGACCCAGCACTTC. Translating gives CASSGDRPETQHF.

A few counts support this clonotype. The chain uses TRBV7-9 and TRBJ2-7, with no clear D. V lost 5 bases and J lost 6, with 14 bases in between. This CDR3 region has 13 residues. The germline CDR1 and CDR2 sequences are SEHNR and FQNEAQ (reference sequence). CDR3 nucleotide sequence: TGTGCCAGCAGCGGAACCCTCGCAGGCGAGCAGTACTTC. It specifies CASSGTLAGEQYF.

In the case of this clonotype: Germline is not matched at one junction end, which may reflect a read error. V and J are TRBV3-1 and TRBJ1-1; D not resolved. CDR3 size: 11 residues. Germline CDR1 LGHDT, CDR2 YNNKEL (reference sequence). CDR3 region: CASRLNTEALF. DNA for the CDR3: TGTGCCAGCCGATTGAACACTGAAGCTCTCTTT.

In its sample, this clonotype was seen a few times. V gene TRBV5-6 combines with J gene TRBJ1-6; possible D gene TRBD1, 5 bases. There are 15 residues in the CDR3. V was trimmed by 4 bases and J by 7 bases, leaving 15 bases between them. Germline values: CDR1 SGHDT, CDR2 YYEEEE. CDR3 loop: CASSRGPGGNSPLHF. CDR3 sequence (DNA): TGTGCCAGCAGCAGGGGACCGGGAGGCAATTCACCCCTCCACTTT.

A few counts support this clonotype. The rearrangement joins TRBV5-8 to TRBJ2-5; D is possibly TRBD1 or TRBD2 (5 bases each). The J call may be wrong; the DNA end is better matched by TRBJ2-1. Germline V gene sequence: CDR1 SGHTS, CDR2 YDEGEE. CDR3 length equals 15 residues. The CDR3 here is CASSSFPGAGGEQFF. In nucleotides, the CDR3 is TGTGCCAGCAGCTCCTTTCCCGGGGCAGGAGGCGAGCAGTTCTTC.